Below, 32 T cell receptor beta chains from the same sample are listed, as sequenced in a study of blood T cell repertoires in COVID-19. The table came from immunoSEQ multiplex PCR; TCRdb's copy has only in-frame clones and leaves some out. The repertoire consists of fewer than 350,000 clones, with approximately 89% occurring once and the leading ten covering around 4%. The specimen was peripheral blood. These receptor sequences come from a woman aged 55-69 years with COVID-19, enrolled during active disease.

This clone was observed once. This chain joins TRBV28 and TRBJ1-2, with D perhaps matching TRBD1 (6 bases). CDR1 MDHEN and CDR2 SYDVKM come from the germline V gene. The CDR3 loop spans 12 amino acids. Trimming pared 5 bases from V and 2 bases from J, leaving 6 bases between. The CDR3 coding sequence is TGTGCCAGCAGTCAGGGGAACTATGGCTACACCTTC. Protein product: CASSQGNYGYTF.

The chain joins TRBV5-1 to TRBJ1-5; 7 nucleotides align to TRBD1. The CDR3 totals 15 residues. The germline V gene encodes CDR1 SGHRS and CDR2 YFSETQ. V was pared by 3 bases and J by 0 bases, with 3 bases of the junction left unmatched. CDR3 protein: CASSSQGYSNQPQHF. As DNA, the CDR3 is TGCGCCAGCAGCTCACAGGGGTATAGCAATCAGCCCCAGCATTTT.

This chain joins TRBV3-1 (or the pseudogene TRBV3-2) and TRBJ1-2; 7 nucleotides line up with TRBD1. From germline, CDR1 is LGHDT and CDR2 YNNKEL (reference sequence). V dropped 6 bases and J dropped 3; count of bases not matched to a gene: 10. This CDR3 comprises 15 residues. CDR3 nucleotide sequence: TGTGCCAGCAGGCAGACAGGGCAGGGCGACTATGGCTACACCTTC. Amino acids: CASRQTGQGDYGYTF.

The chain recombines TRBV19 with TRBJ2-7; TRBD1 agrees at 7 bases. Germline lookup yields CDR1 LNHDA and CDR2 SQIVND (reference sequence). V was clipped by 5 bases and J by 5 bases; unmatched bases: 9. There are 14 residues in the CDR3. The DNA of the CDR3 is TGTGCCAGTAGTTACAGGGGACCGGGAAACGAGCAGTACTTC. This encodes CASSYRGPGNEQYF.

The chain is built from TRBV7-2 and TRBJ2-3; no reliable D call. The CDR3 consists of 12 residues. CDR1 and CDR2 (germline): SGHTA, FQGNSA. V was pared by 3 bases and J by 15 bases, with 16 bases between. CDR3 DNA sequence: TGTGCCAGCAGCTTGTATGGGCCTCTCCTTTATTTT. This sequence encodes CASSLYGPLLYF.

The chain joins TRBV9 to TRBJ1-2; possible D gene TRBD1, 6 bases. V was cut by 3 bases and J by 5 bases, with 20 bases left in between. This CDR3 has 16 residues. CDR1 and CDR2 (germline): SGDLS, YYNGEE. CDR3 nucleotide sequence: TGTGCCAGCAGCGAGGGGACACGTGGGACCCCTTATGGCTACACCTTC. This gives the protein CASSEGTRGTPYGYTF.

V gene TRBV19 combines with J gene TRBJ1-5; D unresolved. The CDR3 consists of 15 residues. Germline CDR1 reads LNHDA; CDR2 reads SQIVND (reference sequence). V was shortened by 2 bases and J by 7 bases, with 15 bases between the two germline ends. The CDR3 region has the DNA TGTGCCAGTAGTATACCCTCGGGGTCATGGCAGCCCCAGCATTTT. As protein: CASSIPSGSWQPQHF.

The chain carries TRBV5-1 and TRBJ2-7; 8 nucleotides agree with TRBD1. J gave up 4 bases and V 4 bases, and 10 bases lay outside the gene matches. Germline CDR1 is SGHRS and CDR2 is YFSETQ. The CDR3 is made up of 15 amino acids. DNA for the CDR3: TGCGCCAGCAGCCCCCCGGGCAGGGGGCAGTACGAGCAGTACTTC. Its protein product is CASSPPGRGQYEQYF.

The chain uses TRBV5-1 and TRBJ1-3, with TRBD1 matching over 11 bases. CDR1 and CDR2 (germline): SGHRS, YFSETQ. V was pared by 0 bases and J by 3 bases, with 5 bases of the junction left unmatched. The length of the CDR3 is 17 residues. Here the CDR3 DNA reads TGCGCCAGCAGCTTGGCCGGACAGGGGGCTTATGGAAACACCATATATTTT. It encodes CASSLAGQGAYGNTIYF. Looking up the rest from reference TRBV5-1 and TRBJ1-3 gives the full variable domain: KAGVTQTPRYLIKTRGQQVTLSCSPISGHRSVSWYQQTPGQGLQFLFEYFSETQRNKGNFPGRFSGRQFSNSRSEMNVSTLELGDSALYLCASSLAGQGAYGNTIYFGEGSWLTVV.

V gene TRBV29-1 combines with J gene TRBJ1-2, with D hard to call. Germline V gene data show CDR1 as SQVTM and CDR2 as ANQGSEA. The CDR3 extends over 12 amino acids. The V gene lost 7 bases and the J gene lost 8 bases, with 17 bases spanning the gap. The CDR3 coding sequence is TGCAGCGCCCCCGGCCAGGTAGGCGGCTACACCTTC. The encoded protein is CSAPGQVGGYTF.

This chain uses TRBV19 with TRBJ2-2; D uncertain. The CDR3 has 14 amino acids. Germline V gives CDR1 LNHDA, CDR2 SQIVND (reference sequence). With 3 bases removed from V and 3 bases from J, the gap between germline ends came to 8 bases. In DNA form, the CDR3 reads TGTGCCAGTAGTATGCCGAGCTACACCGGGGAGCTGTTTTTT. Encoded protein: CASSMPSYTGELFF.

V is TRBV7-8 and J is TRBJ1-5; 7 bases align to TRBD1. CDR1 is SGHVS, CDR2 FQNEAQ, per germline. The CDR3 has 14 residues. V shed 6 bases and J 9 bases; nucleotides not matched to a gene: 11. CDR3 protein: CASSFTGVSTPQHF. CDR3 sequence (DNA): TGTGCCAGCAGTTTTACAGGGGTTTCAACGCCCCAGCATTTT.

The chain has TRBV28 and TRBJ1-4, with 7 bases lining up with TRBD1. The CDR3 runs 14 residues. Germline-derived CDR1 and CDR2 are MDHEN and SYDVKM. J was trimmed by 7 bases and V by 6 bases; bases with no gene match: 8. Here the CDR3 DNA reads TGTGCCAGCAGCCGAGGGGGCATGGGTGAAAAACTGTTTTTT. Translating it yields CASSRGGMGEKLFF.

About this clone: The same CDR3 arises from other DNA sequences in this sample as well. The chain is built from TRBV5-1 and TRBJ1-5; D uncertain. The CDR3 covers 14 residues. The V gene lost 0 bases and the J gene lost 3 bases, with 7 bases spanning the gap. Per the germline V gene, CDR1 is SGHRS and CDR2 is YFSETQ. The CDR3 DNA reads TGCGCCAGCAGCTTGGACAGCCCCAATCAGCCCCAGCATTTT. Its translation is CASSLDSPNQPQHF.

The count of this clone is one. J is TRBJ2-5 and V is TRBV2, with 9 bases lining up with TRBD1. CDR3 length equals 16 residues. Losses at the gene ends were 0 bases for V and 2 bases for J; bases not matched to a gene: 4. CDR1 and CDR2 (germline): SNHLY, FYNNEI. Here the CDR3 reads CASSEAPGQGQETQYF. The CDR3 bases are TGTGCCAGCAGTGAAGCGCCGGGACAGGGACAAGAGACCCAGTACTTC.

The chain joins TRBV5-1 to TRBJ2-2, with D maybe TRBD2 (5 bases). There are 15 residues in the CDR3. V lost 0 bases to trimming and J lost 7 bases, with 13 bases between them. In germline, CDR1 is SGHRS, CDR2 YFSETQ. DNA for the CDR3: TGCGCCAGCAGCTTGGGAGACCTAGGGAGCGGGGAGCTGTTTTTT. Translating it yields CASSLGDLGSGELFF.

The J gene is TRBJ2-7, the V gene TRBV6-5; 8 bases align to TRBD1. Germline V gene data show CDR1 as MNHEY and CDR2 as SVGAGI. J was trimmed by 5 bases and V by 2 bases; bases with no gene match: 8. The CDR3 runs to 15 residues. The CDR3 DNA sequence: TGTGCCAGCAGTTACCGCGGACAGGGTTCAGACGAGCAGTACTTC. Amino acid sequence: CASSYRGQGSDEQYF.

CDR3 region: CAISARQGEDQPQHF. The CDR3 bases are TGTGCCATCAGCGCTCGACAGGGGGAAGATCAGCCCCAGCATTTT. The rearrangement uses TRBV10-3 and TRBJ1-5; 9 nucleotides agree with TRBD1. The germline V gene has CDR1 ENHRY and CDR2 SYGVKD. J gave up 5 bases and V 6 bases, and 8 bases lay outside the gene matches. The CDR3 covers 15 residues.

This chain joins TRBV18 and TRBJ1-6, with D hard to call. Germline loops: CDR1 KGHSH, CDR2 LQKENI. Trimming took off 2 bases at V and 11 bases at J, with 19 bases between the two ends. The CDR3 totals 16 residues. CDR3 bases: TGTGCCAGCTCACCAGATCCCCCGGGGATGGCAGCACCCCTCCACTTT. It translates to CASSPDPPGMAAPLHF.

V usage is TRBV18 and J usage is TRBJ2-1; the D gene is possibly TRBD1 (5 bases). Germline V lookup: CDR1 KGHSH, CDR2 LQKENI. Trimming left V 0 bases short and J 5 bases short, with 11 bases between. CDR3 length: 15 amino acids. The CDR3 protein is CASSPPSKGNNEQFF. The CDR3 coding sequence is TGTGCCAGCTCACCACCGTCAAAGGGGAACAATGAGCAGTTCTTC.

The chain carries TRBV19 and TRBJ1-6, with D perhaps TRBD1 (5 bases). CDR1 LNHDA and CDR2 SQIVND come from the germline V gene (reference sequence). The CDR3 loop spans 13 amino acids. Trimming removed 9 bases from V and 10 bases from J, with 16 bases in between. CDR3 region: CASTPGEGSPLHF. The CDR3 DNA sequence: TGTGCCAGCACTCCGGGGGAAGGATCACCCCTCCACTTT.

The genes are TRBV4-2 and TRBJ2-5; D may be TRBD1 (7 bases). The CDR3 consists of 14 residues. Trimming removed 5 bases from V and 5 bases from J, with 15 bases in between. Germline lookup yields CDR1 LGHNA and CDR2 YNFKEQ. CDR3 amino acids: CASSKKTGTETQYF. Here the CDR3 DNA reads TGTGCCAGCAGCAAAAAGACAGGGACTGAGACCCAGTACTTC.

V gene TRBV18 combines with J gene TRBJ1-4; no firm D call. V was shortened by 4 bases and J by 3 bases, with 15 bases between the two germline ends. CDR3 size: 16 residues. Germline V gene sequence: CDR1 KGHSH, CDR2 LQKENI. The DNA of the CDR3 is TGTGCCAGCTCACTGGAATCGAGGGCTTCTAATGAAAAACTGTTTTTT. Amino acids: CASSLESRASNEKLFF. Full variable domain (remainder filled in from reference TRBV18 and TRBJ1-4): NAGVMQNPRHLVRRRGQEARLRCSPMKGHSHVYWYRQLPEEGLKFMVYLQKENIIDESGMPKERFSAEFPKEGPSILRIQQVVRGDSAAYFCASSLESRASNEKLFFGSGTQLSVL.

This clone was counted between two and nine times. The chain is built from TRBV6-5 and TRBJ1-2; D call uncertain. Germline lookup yields CDR1 MNHEY and CDR2 SVGAGI. The CDR3 sequence is 12 residues long. Trimming cost V 6 bases and J 3 bases, with 8 bases left between them. CDR3 sequence reads: CASRGWDYGYTF. CDR3 sequence (DNA): TGTGCCAGCAGGGGCTGGGACTATGGCTACACCTTC.

The CDR3 region is CASSERGTGELFF. The CDR3 DNA is TGTGCCAGCAGTGAACGAGGTACCGGGGAGCTGTTTTTT. The rearrangement joins TRBV2 to TRBJ2-2; D is uncertain. The CDR3 totals 13 residues. Trimming pared 2 bases from V and 5 bases from J, leaving 6 bases between. CDR1 SNHLY and CDR2 FYNNEI come from the germline V gene.

The genes are TRBV28 and TRBJ1-1; TRBD1 aligns across 8 bases. The V and J ends lost 5 bases and 0 bases, in that order; junction bases with no gene match: 8. The CDR3 runs 16 residues. Germline loops: CDR1 MDHEN, CDR2 SYDVKM. For the CDR3, the DNA is TGTGCCAGCAGTGACGGAAGGACAGGGTTGAACACTGAAGCTTTCTTT. This encodes CASSDGRTGLNTEAFF.

With respect to this clone: The same CDR3 arises from other DNA sequences in this sample as well. The CDR3 is CASSYSTGAGNTIYF. CDR3 nucleotides: TGTGCCAGCAGTTACTCGACGGGGGCTGGAAACACCATATATTTT. The V and J genes are TRBV6-5 and TRBJ1-3; perhaps TRBD1 as D (5 bases). The V gene lost 0 bases and the J gene lost 2 bases, with 8 bases spanning the gap. The CDR3 is 15 residues long. Per the germline V gene, CDR1 is MNHEY and CDR2 is SVGAGI.

This chain links TRBV5-6 with TRBJ1-1; possible D gene TRBD1, 5 bases. CDR3 length: 17 residues. Trimming shortened V by 6 bases and J by 0 bases, and 21 bases separated the two germline ends. Germline CDR1 reads SGHDT; CDR2 reads YYEEEE. The CDR3 region is CASTPGGRASMNTEAFF. CDR3 sequence (DNA): TGTGCCAGCACCCCAGGTGGCAGGGCCTCTATGAACACTGAAGCTTTCTTT. Complete variable domain (other parts from reference TRBV5-6 and TRBJ1-1): DAGVTQSPTHLIKTRGQQVTLRCSPKSGHDTVSWYQQALGQGPQFIFQYYEEEERQRGNFPDRFSGHQFPNYSSELNVNALLLGDSALYLCASTPGGRASMNTEAFFGQGTRLTVV.

The sample holds one count of this clone. The chain has TRBV4-2 and TRBJ1-4; D may be TRBD1 (5 bases). The V end lost 4 bases, the J end lost 4 bases, and 13 bases lay between the germline ends. The germline V gene encodes CDR1 LGHNA and CDR2 YNFKEQ. CDR3 length: 15 amino acids. The CDR3 DNA follows: TGTGCCAGCAGCCCTGACGGGGGGAATAATGAAAAACTGTTTTTT. This codes for CASSPDGGNNEKLFF.

The V and J genes are TRBV7-3 and TRBJ1-2, with TRBD1 as a possible D gene (6 bases). Trimming cost V 2 bases and J 6 bases, with 16 bases left between them. The CDR3 extends over 15 amino acids. CDR1 and CDR2 (germline): SGHTA, FQGTGA. In nucleotides, the CDR3 is TGTGCCAGCAGCTTAGCCCGGGACACCCTCGATGGCTACACCTTC. This translates into CASSLARDTLDGYTF.

The rearrangement links TRBV11-2 to TRBJ1-1; D gene ambiguous. Germline V gene sequence: CDR1 SGHAT, CDR2 FQNNGV. V lost 3 bases and J 0 bases, leaving 8 bases between the germline ends. This CDR3 has 14 amino acids. CDR3 region: CASSLNRVNTEAFF. The CDR3 DNA reads TGTGCCAGCAGCTTGAACAGAGTGAACACTGAAGCTTTCTTT.

This clone was detected once. The chain has TRBV2 and TRBJ1-4; D gene ambiguous. Germline V lookup: CDR1 SNHLY, CDR2 FYNNEI. CDR3 length equals 14 residues. V lost 7 bases and J lost 7, with 16 bases in between. CDR3 DNA sequence: TGTGCCAGCAACTTAGGACTTACGAGTGAAAAACTGTTTTTT. It yields the protein CASNLGLTSEKLFF.